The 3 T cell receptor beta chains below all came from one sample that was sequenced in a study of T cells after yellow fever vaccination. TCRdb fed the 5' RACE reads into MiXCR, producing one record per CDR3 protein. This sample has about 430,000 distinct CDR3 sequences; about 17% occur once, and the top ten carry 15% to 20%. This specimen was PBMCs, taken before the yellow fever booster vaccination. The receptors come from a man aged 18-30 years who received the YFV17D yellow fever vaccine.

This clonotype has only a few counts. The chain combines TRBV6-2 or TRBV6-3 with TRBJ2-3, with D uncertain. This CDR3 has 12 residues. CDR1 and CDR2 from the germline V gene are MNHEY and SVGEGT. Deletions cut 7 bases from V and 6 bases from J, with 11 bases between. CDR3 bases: TGTGCCAGCATCTCTCCTTGGGATACGCAGTATTTT. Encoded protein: CASISPWDTQYF.

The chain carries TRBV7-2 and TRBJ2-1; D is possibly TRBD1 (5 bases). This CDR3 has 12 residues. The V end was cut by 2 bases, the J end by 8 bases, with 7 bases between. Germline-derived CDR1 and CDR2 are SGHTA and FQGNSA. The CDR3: CASSLNRYEQFF. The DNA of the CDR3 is TGTGCCAGCAGCTTAAACAGGTATGAGCAGTTCTTC.

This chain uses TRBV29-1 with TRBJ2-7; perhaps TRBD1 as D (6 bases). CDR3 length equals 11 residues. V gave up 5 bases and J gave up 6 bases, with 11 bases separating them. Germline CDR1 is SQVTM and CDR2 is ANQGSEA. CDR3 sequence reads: CSVTQGGEQYV. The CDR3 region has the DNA TGCAGCGTTACACAGGGTGGCGAGCAGTACGTC.